The present TCR beta chain was sequenced within a study of cytomegalovirus exposure and HLA in healthy donors. Though probably carrying unrecorded immune exposures, donors were nominally healthy at sampling. Looked up from germline, CDR1 is SGHRS and CDR2 is YFSETQ. V trimming: 5 bases; J trimming: 5 bases; junction bases outside the gene matches: 1. This CDR3 region has 13 residues. PCR employed 60 Vbeta and 13 Jbeta primers. Using immunoSEQ multiplex PCR, the repertoire was profiled, and TCRdb retains in-frame clones only, with some absent. The top ten clones hold less than 4.5% of a sample with some 170,000 clones, 75% to 85% of them seen once.

This TCR derives from a woman aged 60-75 years in good health and CMV-seropositive. J is TRBJ2-2 and V is TRBV5-1; 9 bases are a match to TRBD2. The specimen sequenced was PBMCs. DNA of the CDR3: TGCGCCAGCAGTACTAGCGGGACCGGGGAGCTGTTTTTT. It is translated as CASSTSGTGELFF. The full variable domain, its missing parts supplied by reference TRBV5-1 and TRBJ2-2, is KAGVTQTPRYLIKTRGQQVTLSCSPISGHRSVSWYQQTPGQGLQFLFEYFSETQRNKGNFPGRFSGRQFSNSRSEMNVSTLELGDSALYLCASSTSGTGELFFGEGSRLTVL.